This TCR beta chain was retrieved from a study of cytomegalovirus exposure and HLA in healthy donors. The V and J ends lost 0 bases and 4 bases, in that order; junction bases with no gene match: 5. CDR3 length: 16 residues. CDR1 is SGDLS, CDR2 YYNGEE, per germline. Use of 60 Vbeta and 13 Jbeta primers characterized the PCR. The table came from immunoSEQ multiplex PCR; TCRdb's copy has only in-frame clones and leaves some out. This sample yields over 150,000 clones, of which about 83% are seen a single time; 0.85% to 1% belongs to the top ten. The chain is built from TRBV9 and TRBJ2-3, with 10 bases aligning to TRBD2. Material for sequencing was PBMCs. The clonotype comes from a woman aged 30 to 39 in good health and CMV-seronegative. CDR3 DNA: TGTGCCAGCAGCGTAGCTCTAGCGGGGGTCCCAGATACGCAGTATTTT. Protein: CASSVALAGVPDTQYF.